The clone carrying this TCR beta chain was seen a few times. The antigen is not known. Thyroid surgery had not been preceded by any treatment in any patient. The record originates from a study of metastatic and nonmetastatic thyroid tumors. Study-wide results and limits: In blood and tumor, TCR beta diversity was reportedly significantly higher in malignant thyroid tumors than in benign nodules.

The germline V and J ends were trimmed by 2 bases and 0 bases, with 11 bases remaining between them. The CDR3 has 15 residues. CDR1 and CDR2 from the germline V gene are ENHRY and SYGVKD. Via MiXCR, TCRdb re-called the PCR reads. The data show over 1,500 clones, with roughly 10% seen just once and 40% to 45% held by the top ten. The chain is built from TRBV10-3 and TRBJ2-7; no definite D call. The sequencing input was tumor tissue. The origin of this receptor is a female donor with papillary thyroid cancer or a benign thyroid nodule (not recorded which). Some clones in this sample may be carry-over from other donors' samples. Written as DNA, the CDR3 is TGTGCCATCAGTGAGCTCCAACCGAACTCCTACGAGCAGTACTTC. Translated: CAISELQPNSYEQYF.